This record looks at one T cell receptor beta chain sequence and its context. Its antigen is as yet unknown. The CDR3 contains 16 residues. Germline V gene lookup returns CDR1 SGDLS and CDR2 YYNGEE. Trimming removed 0 bases at V and 2 bases at J, with 15 bases between. Patients who had autoimmune disease history or got systemic immunosuppression were left out. This entry belongs to a study of OX40 agonist ivuxolimab in advanced cancers. In the study overall: Ivuxolimab was delivered to patients intravenously every 2 weeks at doses spanning 0.01 to 10 mg/kg. Three partial responders included one hepatocellular carcinoma patient and two cutaneous melanoma patients. Regarding the study as a whole: Both blood CD4+ and CD8+ T cells showed clonal growth by week 6 at 0.1 to 3.0 mg/kg.

Repertoires were generated with immunoSEQ multiplex PCR, while TCRdb's copy carries only in-frame clones and drops some. The data contain around 72,000 clones, 70% to 90% of them singletons. J is TRBJ2-7 and V is TRBV9; TRBD2 might be the D (5 bases). The source is an adult with an advanced solid tumor such as melanoma, head and neck, liver or kidney cancer. Sequenced material: CD4+ or CD8+ T cells sorted from blood, taken in a trial of the OX40 agonist ivuxolimab. As DNA, the CDR3 is TGTGCCAGCAGCGTAGGGGATCGGGGATTCGCCTACGAGCAGTACTTC. It translates to CASSVGDRGFAYEQYF.